The 5 T cell receptor beta chains given below trace back to one sample, sequenced in a study of shared clonotypes between healthy human individuals. Using immunoSEQ multiplex PCR, the repertoire was profiled, and TCRdb retains in-frame clones only, with some absent. The sample records over a million clones, approximately 72% being singletons. What was sequenced was memory CD4+ T cells sorted from blood. As for subset: CD45RA-negative fraction. The receptors come from a man aged 18-30 years in good health.

The chain is built from TRBV9 and TRBJ2-1; D remains unclear. Trimming removed 4 bases at V and 2 bases at J, with 19 bases between. The CDR3 consists of 17 residues. The germline gives CDR1 SGDLS, CDR2 YYNGEE. CDR3: CASSQIHGASTYNEQFF. The CDR3 region has the DNA TGTGCCAGCAGCCAGATTCATGGAGCTTCCACCTACAATGAGCAGTTCTTC.

This chain connects TRBV7-8 to TRBJ2-7; 7 positions match TRBD2. The CDR3 sequence is 15 residues long. Per germline, CDR1 SGHVS and CDR2 FQNEAQ. Trimming took 1 base from V and 1 from J; bases not matched to a gene: 4. In nucleotides, the CDR3 is TGTGCCAGCAGCTTAGGAGCGGGGCCTTCCTACGAGCAGTACTTC. It is translated as CASSLGAGPSYEQYF.

This clone was observed a few times. This rearrangement joins TRBV15 to TRBJ1-2, with 8 bases fitting TRBD1. V was clipped by 1 base and J by 0 bases; unmatched bases: 4. Germline V lookup: CDR1 LNHNV, CDR2 YYDKDF (reference sequence). The CDR3 covers 16 residues. CDR3 sequence (DNA): TGTGCCACCAGCAGAGGGGGGACAGGAACTAACTATGGCTACACCTTC. This translates into CATSRGGTGTNYGYTF.

Details on this clone: The sample holds other DNA sequences that translate to the same CDR3. V and J are TRBV5-6 and TRBJ1-2, with 9 positions matching TRBD1. The CDR3 is 13 amino acids. Germline V gene sequence: CDR1 SGHDT, CDR2 YYEEEE. V was pared by 3 bases and J by 5 bases, with 2 bases of the junction left unmatched. The CDR3 sequence: CASSSGQGYGYTF. The CDR3 DNA reads as TGTGCCAGCAGCTCAGGACAGGGGTATGGCTACACCTTC.

As to this clone: With a much larger clone just one base away, this may be a read error. The CDR3 nucleotides read TGTGCCAGCAGTTTTACAGACACAGATACGCAGTATTTT. Amino acid sequence: CASSFTDTDTQYF. The V and J genes are TRBV6-6 and TRBJ2-3; D unclear. The CDR3 extends over 13 amino acids. Germline lookup yields CDR1 MNHNY and CDR2 SVGAGI (reference sequence). V dropped 4 bases and J dropped 2 bases, with 7 bases sitting between them.